This entry concerns a single T cell receptor beta chain. The antigen is unknown. Additional DNA sequences in this sample encode the identical CDR3. This record belongs to a study of shared clonotypes between healthy human individuals. Broader study findings: Clonotypes shared by all four donors outscored non-shared clonotypes in generation probability.

The V end was cut by 7 bases, the J end by 4 bases, with 4 bases between. Per germline, CDR1 MDHEN and CDR2 SYDVKM. This CDR3 region has 11 residues. Clones were sequenced by immunoSEQ multiplex PCR, and TCRdb holds only the in-frame ones, with some missing. The sample gives over a million clones, 75% to 80% of which show up once; roughly 0.62% is in the top ten. Sequenced: memory CD4+ T cells from PBMCs. Subset specified: CD45RA-negative fraction. This clonotype was obtained from a man younger than 30 in good health. Some clones in this sample may be carry-over from other donors' samples. This chain connects TRBV28 to TRBJ1-4; D gene uncertain. The CDR3 loop reads CASMGNEKLFF. In DNA, the CDR3 is TGTGCCAGCATGGGTAATGAAAAACTGTTTTTT.